One TCR beta chain is described in this entry. Its antigen target is currently unknown. Base qualities are not recorded, but no much larger clone differs from it by a single base. This record comes from a study of blood T cell repertoires in COVID-19 (TCRdb year 2020). With regard to the full study: The collaborator samples originated in the United States, Italy and Spain and spanned the acute and convalescent phases of COVID-19. Subjects who had been exposed to COVID-19, were actively infected with it, or had recovered from it provided the deeply sampled blood TCRbeta repertoires that made up the dataset. Sample metadata almost always included a de-identified subject ID, COVID-19 status, age in years and sex. Samples came from the ongoing ImmuneRACE study (first 160 participants) plus 1,254 subjects from 6 global collaborators. Where available, HLA class I and class II types were taken from metadata supplied by the sample provider and were not determined by assay-based typing. The prospective study material was composed of cDNA or gDNA derived from T cells, B-cell-depleted T cells, or PBMCs. A freely available public database, intended as a resource for researchers studying the immune response to SARS-CoV-2, is where the repertoires were released. Broader findings and caveats from the paper: Clinical and demographic metadata were provided uncurated, with the amount varying by source and participant.

The collaborating institutions used their own protocols to collect whole blood in K2EDTA tubes. For TCRbeta analysis, collaborators shipped samples in one of three forms: frozen whole blood, isolated PBMCs, or DNA extracted from either of those sample types. The immunoSEQ Assay, a bias-controlled multiplex PCR, was used to amplify TCRbeta CDR3 regions from genomic DNA. In the original analysis: The number of nucleated cells in each sample was estimated by amplification of reference gene primers within the assay. Sequence reads were collapsed and filtered to measure the absolute abundance of every unique TCRbeta CDR3 rearrangement. Productive Simpson clonality was computed per sample as the square root of Simpson's diversity index over productive rearrangements. The clones in this table, taken by TCRdb from immuneACCESS, are in-frame only. Not every clone is retained; where verified, under half of the shortfall comes from an unresolved V gene, and the cause of the rest is unknown. Clone size and V and J calls were adopted from that table, with D and trimming inferred from the DNA. The sample table records 60,000 to 80,000 clones; approximately 88% of these occur just once. The leading ten clones occupy almost 4% of the sample.

CDR1 and CDR2, looked up from the germline V gene (reference sequence), are MNHEY and SMNVEV. Trimming costs V 4 bases and J 3 bases, and their ends lie 9 bases apart. The CDR3 starts with the cysteine, ends with the phenylalanine, and has 14 residues. The retained sequence is limited to the CDR3, 42 bases, with the frame set at the first base. The receptor chain draws on TRBV27 and TRBJ2-2, with a tentative D gene TRBD1 over 6 matching bases. This TCR was sampled from a human donor in a cohort sampled during active COVID-19. Sample: peripheral blood. The DNA sequence is TGTGCCAGCAGTTCTCGGACAGACACCGGGGAGCTGTTTTTT. Translated, it gives CASSSRTDTGELFF.